The 25 T cell receptor beta chains listed next were all sequenced from one sample in a study of shared T cell receptors in the human thymus. Profiling relied on immunoSEQ multiplex PCR, and the TCRdb table lists in-frame clones only, not all of them. The repertoire has about 380,000 clones, approximately 95% of them found once; the top ten carry approximately 0.02%. The sample taken for sequencing was thymocytes. The receptors derive from a human donor.

The CDR3 DNA is TGTGCCAGTAGTATCCCGGGACAGGGGGGCGACGAGCAGTACTTC. Protein sequence: CASSIPGQGGDEQYF. The chain has TRBV19 and TRBJ2-7; 11 bases line up with TRBD1. CDR1 LNHDA and CDR2 SQIVND come from the germline V gene (reference sequence). The CDR3 totals 15 residues. V trimming: 3 bases; J trimming: 5 bases; junction bases outside the gene matches: 6.

This chain links TRBV21-1 with TRBJ2-7; TRBD2 is the table's D call and was not checked against the DNA. TRBV21-1 corresponds to a pseudogene. The CDR3 extends over 16 amino acids. In DNA form, the CDR3 reads TGTGCCAGCAGCCAAGGGACTAGCGGGACCTCCTACGAGCAGTACTTC. It specifies CASSQGTSGTSYEQYF.

This chain connects TRBV10-3 to TRBJ1-2; tentative D call: TRBD1 (5 bases). The CDR3 is 16 residues long. CDR1 ENHRY and CDR2 SYGVKD come from the germline V gene. V shed 10 bases and J shed 0 bases, with 21 bases lying between them. The CDR3 region is CATGGDLFQPNYGYTF. The CDR3 DNA sequence: TGTGCCACCGGAGGGGACCTGTTTCAACCTAACTATGGCTACACCTTC.

The chain couples TRBV25-1 to TRBJ1-2; D unclear. In germline, CDR1 is MGHDK, CDR2 SYGVNS. CDR3 length: 12 amino acids. The V end lost 1 base, the J end lost 4 bases, and 4 bases lay between the germline ends. The CDR3 DNA reads as TGTGCCAGCAGTGAATCCTGCTATGGCTACACCTTC. It is translated as CASSESCYGYTF.

The rearrangement uses TRBV4-3 and TRBJ1-2; TRBD1 matches at 10 bases. Germline V gene data show CDR1 as LGHNA and CDR2 as YSLEER. Trimming took 0 bases from V and 3 from J; bases not matched to a gene: 4. This CDR3 is 16 amino acids long. CDR3 in DNA: TGCGCCAGCAGCCAAGATTGGGACAGGGGTCACTATGGCTACACCTTC. Its protein product is CASSQDWDRGHYGYTF.

The genes are TRBV11-2 and TRBJ1-2; D ambiguous. Per the germline V gene, CDR1 is SGHAT and CDR2 is FQNNGV. Trimming took off 5 bases at V and 7 bases at J, with 17 bases between the two ends. This CDR3 contains 14 residues. The CDR3 protein is CASSHLPDKSGYTF. CDR3 DNA: TGTGCCAGCAGCCATTTGCCTGACAAAAGTGGCTACACCTTC.

This rearrangement joins TRBV9 to TRBJ2-7; TRBD1 matches 9 bases. Trimming removed 4 bases from V and 0 bases from J; junction bases left unmatched: 5. CDR1 is SGDLS and CDR2 is YYNGEE in the germline V gene. This CDR3 region has 15 residues. The CDR3 DNA reads TGTGCCAGCAGCCCCCGGGACAGGGACTCCTACGAGCAGTACTTC. Protein: CASSPRDRDSYEQYF.

This rearrangement joins TRBV27 to TRBJ2-5; TRBD1 matches 7 bases. The V and J ends lost 4 bases and 3 bases, in that order; junction bases with no gene match: 2. Germline lookup yields CDR1 MNHEY and CDR2 SMNVEV (reference sequence). The CDR3 runs 13 residues. The DNA of the CDR3 is TGTGCCAGCAGTTCTGACAGGGAAGAGACCCAGTACTTC. This codes for CASSSDREETQYF.

V gene TRBV15 combines with J gene TRBJ2-2; 9 bases are shared with TRBD2. The CDR3 loop spans 16 amino acids. The germline gives CDR1 LNHNV, CDR2 YYDKDF (reference sequence). Germline trimming cut 3 bases from V and 0 bases from J; bases unmatched to any gene: 2. CDR3 nucleotides: TGTGCCACCAGCAGGACTAGCGGACCGAACACCGGGGAGCTGTTTTTT. The encoded protein is CATSRTSGPNTGELFF.

This clone was recorded only once. The CDR3 bases are TGTGCCAGCAGTGTCGCAGGGGGCGCCGGTCAGCCCCAGCATTTT. Translated, it gives CASSVAGGAGQPQHF. The chain couples TRBV28 to TRBJ1-5; 8 nucleotides line up with TRBD1. With 5 bases clipped from V and 6 bases from J, the junction kept 9 bases outside the gene matches. This CDR3 spans 15 amino acids. Germline-derived CDR1 and CDR2 are MDHEN and SYDVKM. The whole variable domain, remainder taken from reference TRBV28 and TRBJ1-5, is DVKVTQSSRYLVKRTGEKVFLECVQDMDHENMFWYRQDPGLGLRLIYFSYDVKMKEKGDIPEGYSVSREKKERFSLILESASTNQTSMYLCASSVAGGAGQPQHFGDGTRLSIL.

This chain uses TRBV29-1 with TRBJ2-5, with 9 bases that match TRBD2. Germline V CDR1 and CDR2: SQVTM, ANQGSEA. The CDR3 loop spans 14 amino acids. Losses at the gene ends were 6 bases for V and 2 bases for J; bases not matched to a gene: 7. The CDR3: CSVKGLALQETQYF. As DNA, the CDR3 is TGCAGCGTGAAGGGACTAGCCTTACAAGAGACCCAGTACTTC.

The chain carries TRBV28 and TRBJ2-7; D is perhaps TRBD1 (5 bases). V was pared by 6 bases and J by 4 bases, with 16 bases between. Germline-derived CDR1 and CDR2 are MDHEN and SYDVKM. This CDR3 contains 14 residues. The CDR3 spells CASSLRVLGYEQYF. CDR3 DNA: TGTGCCAGCAGCCTCAGGGTACTTGGGTACGAGCAGTACTTC.

The V and J genes are TRBV12-5 and TRBJ1-2; 10 bases are shared with TRBD1. The CDR3 is made up of 16 amino acids. V shed 4 bases, J shed 8 bases, and the junction held 13 bases outside the gene matches. From germline, CDR1 is LGHNT and CDR2 FRNRAP. CDR3 in DNA: TGTGCTAGTGGTTGGGTTGGACAGGGGGTGATCTTGGGCTACACCTTC. Translating gives CASGWVGQGVILGYTF.

The genes are TRBV19 and TRBJ2-6, with 8 positions matching TRBD2. CDR3 length: 18 amino acids. CDR1 and CDR2 from the germline V gene are LNHDA and SQIVND (reference sequence). The junction had 12 bases not matched to a gene; V was cut back by 5 bases and J by 3 bases. The CDR3 reads CASSPRGGQDIGANVLTF. In nucleotides, the CDR3 is TGTGCCAGTAGTCCACGGGGGGGTCAGGATATTGGGGCCAACGTCCTGACTTTC.

This clone appeared once. The V call is TRBV27, the J call TRBJ2-1; weak D call: TRBD1 (6 bases). This CDR3 comprises 12 residues. CDR1 is MNHEY, CDR2 SMNVEV, per germline (reference sequence). With 8 bases removed from V and 2 bases from J, the gap between germline ends came to 7 bases. The CDR3 loop reads CASGGAYNEQFF. The DNA for the CDR3 is TGTGCCAGCGGGGGCGCCTACAATGAGCAGTTCTTC.

This sequence joins TRBV7-2 and TRBJ1-5; D is undetermined. Germline V gene data show CDR1 as SGHTA and CDR2 as FQGNSA. The CDR3 is 17 residues long. The ends were cut back, 4 bases at V and 6 bases at J, with 22 bases in the middle. The CDR3 sequence: CASSSRKGWALGQPQHF. CDR3 nucleotide sequence: TGTGCCAGCAGCTCTCGGAAAGGGTGGGCCCTGGGTCAGCCCCAGCATTTT.

This clone has only one observation. This chain links TRBV19 with TRBJ2-2; no firm D call. The length of the CDR3 is 16 residues. Looked up from germline, CDR1 is LNHDA and CDR2 is SQIVND (reference sequence). V lost 4 bases and J lost 0, with 12 bases in between. The chain's CDR3 is CASSRGRAPNTGELFF. The CDR3 coding sequence is TGTGCCAGTAGTAGGGGTCGAGCTCCGAACACCGGGGAGCTGTTTTTT.

CDR3 DNA: TGTGCCAGCAGCCGGGACGGGAACACTGAAGCTTTCTTT. Amino acids: CASSRDGNTEAFF. J is TRBJ1-1 and V is TRBV7-6, with a possible D match to TRBD1 (5 bases). The V gene's germline CDR1 is SGHVS and CDR2 FNYEAQ. The CDR3 sequence is 13 residues long. Trimming pared 5 bases from V and 1 base from J, leaving 8 bases between.

The chain combines TRBV10-3 with TRBJ2-4; no reliable D call. Germline V gene sequence: CDR1 ENHRY, CDR2 SYGVKD. The V end lost 0 bases, the J end lost 0 bases, and 9 bases lay between the germline ends. This CDR3 is 16 amino acids long. The CDR3 region is CAISESTDPAKNIQYF. CDR3 sequence (DNA): TGTGCCATCAGTGAGTCGACGGACCCAGCCAAAAACATTCAGTACTTC.

As regards this clone: A read error may produce the germline difference seen at one junction end. The chain combines TRBV4-2 with TRBJ2-7; 7 positions match TRBD1. From germline, CDR1 is LGHNA and CDR2 YNFKEQ. The CDR3 totals 15 residues. CDR3: CASSQERTGSYEQYF. In nucleotides, the CDR3 is TGTGCCAGCAGTCAAGAGCGGACAGGCTCCTACGAGCAGTACTTC.

The chain carries TRBV28 and TRBJ1-1, with a weak D call TRBD1 (6 bases). CDR1 MDHEN and CDR2 SYDVKM come from the germline V gene. The CDR3 loop spans 14 amino acids. V was shortened by 6 bases and J by 0 bases, with 11 bases between the two germline ends. The CDR3 nucleotides read TGTGCCAGCAGCCCGGACAGCATGAACACTGAAGCTTTCTTT. Protein: CASSPDSMNTEAFF. The entire variable domain, with the rest obtained from reference TRBV28 and TRBJ1-1, is as follows: DVKVTQSSRYLVKRTGEKVFLECVQDMDHENMFWYRQDPGLGLRLIYFSYDVKMKEKGDIPEGYSVSREKKERFSLILESASTNQTSMYLCASSPDSMNTEAFFGQGTRLTVV.

The V and J genes are TRBV7-3 and TRBJ2-5; D may be TRBD2 (5 bases). V lost 5 bases, J lost 1 base, and 17 bases lay in between. The CDR3 consists of 16 residues. Germline V gives CDR1 SGHTA, CDR2 FQGTGA. The CDR3 bases are TGTGCCAGCAGCCAGCATCGCCGGGATCCCCAAGAGACCCAGTACTTC. This sequence encodes CASSQHRRDPQETQYF.

The J gene is TRBJ1-1, the V gene TRBV28, with D uncertain. The germline V gene encodes CDR1 MDHEN and CDR2 SYDVKM. CDR3 size: 15 residues. V lost 1 base, J lost 2 bases, and 11 bases lay in between. The CDR3: CASSLFLSINTEAFF. The DNA of the CDR3 is TGTGCCAGCAGTTTATTCCTCTCGATAAACACTGAAGCTTTCTTT.

The chain couples TRBV5-1 to TRBJ2-7; 7 bases map to TRBD1. V shed 3 bases, J shed 2 bases, and the junction held 5 bases outside the gene matches. Germline assignment: CDR1 SGHRS and CDR2 YFSETQ. The CDR3 is made up of 14 amino acids. In nucleotides, the CDR3 is TGCGCCAGCAGCTCTAGACAGGGCCCCTACGAGCAGTACTTC. This translates into CASSSRQGPYEQYF.

This clone was recorded once. The rearrangement joins TRBV21-1 to TRBJ1-1. TRBV21-1 is marked as a pseudogene. The CDR3 is 13 residues long. The CDR3 loop reads CASSKGYYTEAFF. The CDR3 region has the DNA TGTGCCAGCAGCAAAGGGTATTACACTGAAGCTTTCTTT.